This entry lists 8 T cell receptor beta chains sequenced from one sample in a study of graft-versus-host responses after intestinal transplantation. Generated by immunoSEQ multiplex PCR, the TCRdb table keeps only in-frame clones and is missing some. The table records about 61,000 clones, approximately 94% of them present only once. Their cognate antigens are unknown. Specimen: unstimulated CD4+ T cells sorted from spleen or lymph node cells, collected before transplant. The receptor set was obtained from a human donor who was the organ donor for an intestinal transplant.

The J gene is TRBJ2-5, the V gene TRBV29-1; D could derive from TRBD1 or TRBD2 (6 bases each). V lost 8 bases to trimming and J lost 0 bases, with 16 bases between them. CDR1 is SQVTM, CDR2 ANQGSEA, per germline. The CDR3 is made up of 14 amino acids. This chain's CDR3 is CSSTTGANQETQYF. DNA for the CDR3: TGCAGCTCCACAACGGGGGCCAACCAAGAGACCCAGTACTTC.

V is TRBV11-2 and J is TRBJ2-4; D is perhaps TRBD2 (6 bases). CDR1 is SGHAT and CDR2 is FQNNGV in the germline V gene. The CDR3 sequence is 16 residues long. V lost 3 bases, J lost 3 bases, and 15 bases lay in between. CDR3 coding DNA: TGTGCCAGCAGCTTTACAGTTCCCGGGGGCAAAAACATTCAGTACTTC. Its protein product is CASSFTVPGGKNIQYF.

J is TRBJ1-2 and V is TRBV4-1, with D unclear. CDR3 length: 13 residues. Trimming removed 4 bases from V and 3 bases from J, with 9 bases in between. CDR1 and CDR2 (germline): MGHRA, YSYEKL. CDR3 amino acids: CASSPAKDYGYTF. CDR3 bases: TGCGCCAGCAGCCCCGCAAAGGACTATGGCTACACCTTC.

The CDR3 protein is CASSSDRGFRETQYF. CDR3 in DNA: TGTGCCAGCAGTTCAGACAGGGGATTTCGGGAGACCCAGTACTTC. The chain employs TRBV6-5 and TRBJ2-5, with 8 bases that match TRBD1. Germline lookup yields CDR1 MNHEY and CDR2 SVGAGI. The CDR3 consists of 15 residues. V gave up 4 bases and J gave up 5 bases; unmatched junction bases: 9.

This clone has only a few counts. The chain has TRBV19 and TRBJ1-3; 7 bases fit TRBD1. Trimming removed 2 bases from V and 3 bases from J; junction bases left unmatched: 7. The CDR3 sequence is 16 residues long. Per germline, CDR1 LNHDA and CDR2 SQIVND (reference sequence). Written as DNA, the CDR3 is TGTGCCAGTAGTATACACAGGGGAGAGCGTGGAAACACCATATATTTT. Translated, it gives CASSIHRGERGNTIYF. Looking up the rest from reference TRBV19 and TRBJ1-3 gives the full variable domain: DGGITQSPKYLFRKEGQNVTLSCEQNLNHDAMYWYRQDPGQGLRLIYYSQIVNDFQKGDIAEGYSVSREKKESFPLTVTSAQKNPTAFYLCASSIHRGERGNTIYFGEGSWLTVV.

This clone was seen once. The V call is TRBV19, the J call TRBJ1-5, with 8 bases matching TRBD1. With V trimmed by 5 bases and J by 5 bases, 8 bases remained unmatched. The germline gives CDR1 LNHDA, CDR2 SQIVND (reference sequence). The CDR3 runs 15 residues. The CDR3 DNA is TGTGCCAGTAGTTTTTGGACAGGGTCTTATCAGCCCCAGCATTTT. Translation: CASSFWTGSYQPQHF.

The V gene is TRBV7-2, the J gene TRBJ1-2; D is undetermined. The CDR3 has 13 residues. The V gene's germline CDR1 is SGHTA and CDR2 FQGNSA. Trimming removed 1 base from V and 2 bases from J, with 5 bases in between. CDR3 nucleotides: TGTGCCAGCAGCTTAGTTGGGAACTATGGCTACACCTTC. Translating gives CASSLVGNYGYTF.

The chain uses TRBV27 and TRBJ2-6; 9 positions agree with TRBD1. Unmatched junction bases numbered 5, after V lost 4 bases and J lost 4 bases. CDR1 is MNHEY and CDR2 is SMNVEV in the germline V gene (reference sequence). CDR3 length equals 16 residues. The CDR3 DNA is TGTGCCAGCAGTTGGGGGACAGGGTCCGGGGCCAACGTCCTGACTTTC. Its translation: CASSWGTGSGANVLTF.